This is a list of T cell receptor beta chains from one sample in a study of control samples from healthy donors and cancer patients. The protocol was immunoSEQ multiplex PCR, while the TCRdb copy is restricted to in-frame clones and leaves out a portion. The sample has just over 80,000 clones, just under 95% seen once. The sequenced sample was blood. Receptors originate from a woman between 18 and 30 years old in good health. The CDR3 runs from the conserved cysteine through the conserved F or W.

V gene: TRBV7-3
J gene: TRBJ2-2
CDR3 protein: CASSRDMKAGELFF

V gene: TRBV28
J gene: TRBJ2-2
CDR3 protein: CASSLGGAGSGELFF

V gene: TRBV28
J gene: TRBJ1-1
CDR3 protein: CASSMYRRGGTEAFF

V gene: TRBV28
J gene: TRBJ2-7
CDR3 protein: CASSLSRLGSYEQYF

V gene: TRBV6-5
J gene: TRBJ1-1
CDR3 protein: CAVAQGVGLGTEAFF

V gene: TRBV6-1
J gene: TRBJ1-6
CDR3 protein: CASSETKDSPLHF

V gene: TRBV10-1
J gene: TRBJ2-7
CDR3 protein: CASSEMGRETYEQYF

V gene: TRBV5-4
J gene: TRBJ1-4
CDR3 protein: CASSVRQGSPNEKLFF

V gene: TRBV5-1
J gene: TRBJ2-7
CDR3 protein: CASSFRGGIEQYF

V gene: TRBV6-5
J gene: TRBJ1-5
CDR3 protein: CASSLGGADNQPQHF

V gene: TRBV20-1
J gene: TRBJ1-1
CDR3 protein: CSGRGDTEAFF

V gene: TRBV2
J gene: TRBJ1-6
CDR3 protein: CASDKQGAVQNSPLHF

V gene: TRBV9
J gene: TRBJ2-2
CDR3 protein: CASRPGTSGVNTGELFF

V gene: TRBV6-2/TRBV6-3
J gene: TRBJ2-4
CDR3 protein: CASSYPRTNIQYF

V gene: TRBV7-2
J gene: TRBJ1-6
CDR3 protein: CASSLAGGDNSPLHF

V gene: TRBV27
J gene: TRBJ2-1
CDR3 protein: CASSFLLGNEQFF

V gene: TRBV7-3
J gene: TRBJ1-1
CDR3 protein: CASSLGGSDAEAFF

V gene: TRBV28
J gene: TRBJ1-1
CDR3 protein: CASSLDRGASRITEAFF

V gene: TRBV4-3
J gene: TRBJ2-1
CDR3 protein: CASSQVDGRNEQFF

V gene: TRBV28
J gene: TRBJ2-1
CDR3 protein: CASKESSGRVSEQFF

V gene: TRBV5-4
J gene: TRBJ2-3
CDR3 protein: CASSQPSADTQYF

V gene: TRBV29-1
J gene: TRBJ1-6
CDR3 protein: CSVSGTATNSPLHF

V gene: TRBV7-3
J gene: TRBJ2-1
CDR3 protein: CASSTQGDPYNEQFF

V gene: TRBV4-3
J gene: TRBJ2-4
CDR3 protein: CASSREWTGGHKTKNIQYF

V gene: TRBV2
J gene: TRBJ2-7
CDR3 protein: CASLQTPGQGGYEQYF

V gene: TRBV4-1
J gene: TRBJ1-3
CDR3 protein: CASSQVPTTGSGNTIYF

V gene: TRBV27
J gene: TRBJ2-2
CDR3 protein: CASSFTGELFF

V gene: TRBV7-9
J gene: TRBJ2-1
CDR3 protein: CASSLVAGGPGSYNEQFF

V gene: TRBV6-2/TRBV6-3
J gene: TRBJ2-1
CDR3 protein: CASSYQSPGTRRNEQFF

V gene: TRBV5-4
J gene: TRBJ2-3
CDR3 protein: CASSLAGSDTQYF

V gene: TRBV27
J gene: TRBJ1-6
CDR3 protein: CASTGGAGALSPLHF

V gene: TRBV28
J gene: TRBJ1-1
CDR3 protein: CASSLMTEAFF

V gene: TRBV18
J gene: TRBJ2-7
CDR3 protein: CASSPTSGNEQYF

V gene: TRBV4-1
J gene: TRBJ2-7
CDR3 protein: CASRQLPGQGAAEQYF

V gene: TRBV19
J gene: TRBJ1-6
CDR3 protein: CASQTGGHSPLHF

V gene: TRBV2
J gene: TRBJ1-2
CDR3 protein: CASSVANYGYTF

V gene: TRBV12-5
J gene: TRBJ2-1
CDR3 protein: CASGLGTGFDEQFF

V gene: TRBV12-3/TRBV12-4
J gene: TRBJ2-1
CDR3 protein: CASSLNPVDEQFF

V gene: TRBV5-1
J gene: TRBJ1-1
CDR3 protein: CASSLGGQGTASFF

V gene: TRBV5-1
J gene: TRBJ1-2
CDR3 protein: CASSIRTGNYGYTF

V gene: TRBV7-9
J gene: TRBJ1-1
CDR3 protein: CASSLVGQRPNTEAFF

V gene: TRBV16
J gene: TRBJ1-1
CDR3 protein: CASSQTTGGLSEAFF

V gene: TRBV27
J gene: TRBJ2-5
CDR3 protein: CASSLSIAGRETQYF

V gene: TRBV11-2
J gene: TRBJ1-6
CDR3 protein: CASSLGGQERSPLHF

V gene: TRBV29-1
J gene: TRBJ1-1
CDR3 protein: CSVAQGYTEAFF

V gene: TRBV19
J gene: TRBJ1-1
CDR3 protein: CASTQWGGTEAFF